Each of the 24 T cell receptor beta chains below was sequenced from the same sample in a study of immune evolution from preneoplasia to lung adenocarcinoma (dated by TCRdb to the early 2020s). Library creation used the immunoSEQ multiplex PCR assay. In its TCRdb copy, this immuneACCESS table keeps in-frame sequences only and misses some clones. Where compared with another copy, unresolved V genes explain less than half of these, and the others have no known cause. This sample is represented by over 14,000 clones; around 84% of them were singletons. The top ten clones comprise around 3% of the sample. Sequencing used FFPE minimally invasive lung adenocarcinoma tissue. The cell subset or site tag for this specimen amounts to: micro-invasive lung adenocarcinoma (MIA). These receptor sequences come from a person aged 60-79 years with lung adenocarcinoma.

As DNA, the CDR3 is TGTGCCAGCAGTTATTATACCACAGATACGCAGTATTTT. Translation: CASSYYTTDTQYF. The chain joins TRBV7-2 to TRBJ2-3, with D unclear. CDR3 length: 13 residues. The V and J ends lost 6 bases and 2 bases respectively, with 9 bases between them. Germline values: CDR1 SGHTA, CDR2 FQGNSA.

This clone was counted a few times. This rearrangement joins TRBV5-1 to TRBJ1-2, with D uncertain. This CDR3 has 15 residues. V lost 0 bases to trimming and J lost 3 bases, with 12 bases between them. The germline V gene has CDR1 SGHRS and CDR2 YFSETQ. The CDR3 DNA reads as TGCGCCAGCAGCTTGGCCCGAGGGCTCGACTATGGCTACACCTTC. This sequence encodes CASSLARGLDYGYTF.

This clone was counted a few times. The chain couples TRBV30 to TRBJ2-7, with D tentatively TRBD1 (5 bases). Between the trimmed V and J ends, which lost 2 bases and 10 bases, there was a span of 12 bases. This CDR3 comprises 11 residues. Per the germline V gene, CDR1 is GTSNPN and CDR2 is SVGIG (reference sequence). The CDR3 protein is CAWSLTGIQYF. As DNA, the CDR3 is TGTGCCTGGAGTCTCACAGGTATCCAGTACTTC.

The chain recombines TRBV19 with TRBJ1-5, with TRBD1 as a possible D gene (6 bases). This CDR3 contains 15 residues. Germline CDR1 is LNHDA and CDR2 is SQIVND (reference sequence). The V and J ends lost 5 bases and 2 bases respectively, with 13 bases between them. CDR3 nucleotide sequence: TGTGCCAGTAGTGGGGGGCTGGTCGGCAATCAGCCCCAGCATTTT. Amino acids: CASSGGLVGNQPQHF.

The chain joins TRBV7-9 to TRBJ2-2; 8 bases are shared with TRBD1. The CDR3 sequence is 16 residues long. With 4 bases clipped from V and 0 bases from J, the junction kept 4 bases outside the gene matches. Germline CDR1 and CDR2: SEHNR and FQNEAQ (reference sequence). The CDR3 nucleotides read TGTGCCAGCAGCTCGCGGACAGGGACGAACACCGGGGAGCTGTTTTTT. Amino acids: CASSSRTGTNTGELFF.

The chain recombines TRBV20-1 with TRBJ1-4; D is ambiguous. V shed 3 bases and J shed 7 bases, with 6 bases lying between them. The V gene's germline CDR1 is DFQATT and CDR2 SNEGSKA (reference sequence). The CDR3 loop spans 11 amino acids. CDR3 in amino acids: CSARVGEKLFF. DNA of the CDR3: TGCAGTGCTAGGGTGGGTGAAAAACTGTTTTTT.

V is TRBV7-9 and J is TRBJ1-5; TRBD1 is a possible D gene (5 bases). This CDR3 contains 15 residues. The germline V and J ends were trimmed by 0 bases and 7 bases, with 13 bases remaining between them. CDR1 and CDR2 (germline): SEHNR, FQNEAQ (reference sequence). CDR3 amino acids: CASSLAGGVGQPQHF. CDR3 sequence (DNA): TGTGCCAGCAGCTTAGCGGGAGGGGTGGGCCAGCCCCAGCATTTT.

CDR3 nucleotides: TGTGCCAGCAGCCGCTCGGCGTATAGCAATCAGCCCCAGCATTTT. Its translation: CASSRSAYSNQPQHF. The chain carries TRBV6-5 and TRBJ1-5, with D uncertain. This CDR3 comprises 15 residues. Germline CDR1 is MNHEY and CDR2 is SVGAGI. V was cut by 6 bases and J by 0 bases, with 12 bases left in between.

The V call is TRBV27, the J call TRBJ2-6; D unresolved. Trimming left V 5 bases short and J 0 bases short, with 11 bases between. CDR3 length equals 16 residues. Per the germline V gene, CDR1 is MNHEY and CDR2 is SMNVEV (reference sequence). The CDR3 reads CASSRSSNSGANVLTF. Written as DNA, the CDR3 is TGTGCCAGCAGTCGATCCAGTAACTCTGGGGCCAACGTCCTGACTTTC.

The CDR3 loop reads CASSQEGEQYF. DNA for the CDR3: TGCGCCAGCAGCCAAGAAGGGGAGCAGTACTTC. This chain links TRBV4-1 with TRBJ2-7; no firm D call. The CDR3 sequence is 11 residues long. From germline, CDR1 is MGHRA and CDR2 YSYEKL. Trimming shortened V by 0 bases and J by 7 bases, and 4 bases separated the two germline ends.

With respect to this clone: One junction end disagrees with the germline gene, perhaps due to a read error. Written as DNA, the CDR3 is TGTGCCAGCAGCACCGCCATAAACATTCAGTACTTC. Residues: CASSTAINIQYF. V and J are TRBV7-9 and TRBJ2-4; no clear D. CDR1 is SEHNR, CDR2 FQNEAQ, per germline (reference sequence). CDR3 length: 12 residues.

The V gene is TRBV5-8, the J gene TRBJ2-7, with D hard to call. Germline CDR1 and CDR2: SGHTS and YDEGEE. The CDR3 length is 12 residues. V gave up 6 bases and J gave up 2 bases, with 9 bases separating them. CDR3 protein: CASTPRTYEQYF. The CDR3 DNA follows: TGTGCCAGCACCCCGAGAACCTACGAGCAGTACTTC.

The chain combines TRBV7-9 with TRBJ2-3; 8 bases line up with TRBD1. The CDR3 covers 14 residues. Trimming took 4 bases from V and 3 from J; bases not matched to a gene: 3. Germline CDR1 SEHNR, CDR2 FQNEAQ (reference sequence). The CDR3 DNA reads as TGTGCCAGCAGCTACGGACAGGGAACAGATACGCAGTATTTT. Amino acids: CASSYGQGTDTQYF.

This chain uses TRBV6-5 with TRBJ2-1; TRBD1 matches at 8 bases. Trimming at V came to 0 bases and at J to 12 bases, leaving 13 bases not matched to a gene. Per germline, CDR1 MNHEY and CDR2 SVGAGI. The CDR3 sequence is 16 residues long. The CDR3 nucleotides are TGTGCCAGCAGTTACTCTTCCAGGGGGCCGCCCTCAAGGCAGTTCTTC. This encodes CASSYSSRGPPSRQFF.

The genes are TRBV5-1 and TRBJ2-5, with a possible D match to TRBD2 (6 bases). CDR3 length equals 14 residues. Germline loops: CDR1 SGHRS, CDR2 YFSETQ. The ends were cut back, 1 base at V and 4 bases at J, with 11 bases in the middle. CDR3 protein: CASSLTGVGETQYF. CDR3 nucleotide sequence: TGCGCCAGCAGCTTGACGGGGGTCGGAGAGACCCAGTACTTC.

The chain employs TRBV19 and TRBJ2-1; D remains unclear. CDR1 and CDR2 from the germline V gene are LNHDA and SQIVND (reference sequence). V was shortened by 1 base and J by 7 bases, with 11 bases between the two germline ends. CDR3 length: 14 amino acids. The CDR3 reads CASSIGQVGNEQFF. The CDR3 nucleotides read TGTGCCAGTAGTATAGGCCAGGTCGGGAATGAGCAGTTCTTC.

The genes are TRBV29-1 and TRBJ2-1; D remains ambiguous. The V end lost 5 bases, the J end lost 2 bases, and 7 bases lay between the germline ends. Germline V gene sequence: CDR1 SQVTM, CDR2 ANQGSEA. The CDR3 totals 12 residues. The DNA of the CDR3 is TGCAGCGTTCAGGAGACCTACAATGAGCAGTTCTTC. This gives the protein CSVQETYNEQFF.

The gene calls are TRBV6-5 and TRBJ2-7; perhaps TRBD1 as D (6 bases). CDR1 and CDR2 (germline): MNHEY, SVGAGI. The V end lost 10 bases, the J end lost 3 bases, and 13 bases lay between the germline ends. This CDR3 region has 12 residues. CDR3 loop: CATEDSIYEQYF. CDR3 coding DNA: TGTGCCACCGAGGACAGCATCTACGAGCAGTACTTC.

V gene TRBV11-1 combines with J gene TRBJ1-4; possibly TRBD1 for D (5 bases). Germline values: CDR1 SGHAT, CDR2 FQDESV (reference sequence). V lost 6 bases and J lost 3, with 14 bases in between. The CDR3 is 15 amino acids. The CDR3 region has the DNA TGTGCCAGCAGACTCCGGGAGGGGCCTAATGAAAAACTGTTTTTT. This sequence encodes CASRLREGPNEKLFF.

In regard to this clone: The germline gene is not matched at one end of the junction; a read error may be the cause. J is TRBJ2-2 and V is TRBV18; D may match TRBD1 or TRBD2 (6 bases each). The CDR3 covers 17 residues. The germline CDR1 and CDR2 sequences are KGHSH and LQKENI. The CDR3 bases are TGTGCCAGCTCACCACCGGGGGCGGGACACTTCACCGGGGAGCTATTTTTT. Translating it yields CASSPPGAGHFTGELFF.

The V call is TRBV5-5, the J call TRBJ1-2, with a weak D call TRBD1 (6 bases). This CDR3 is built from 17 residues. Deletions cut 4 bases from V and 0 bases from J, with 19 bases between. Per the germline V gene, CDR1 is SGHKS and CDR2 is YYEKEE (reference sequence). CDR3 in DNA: TGTGCCAGCAGCCGTGCGGGACACCAGCCTTCTAACTATGGCTACACCTTC. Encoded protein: CASSRAGHQPSNYGYTF.

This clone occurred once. CDR3 nucleotides: TGTGCCAGCAGCTTAGTATTGGGAGAACACAATGAGCAGTTCTTC. As protein: CASSLVLGEHNEQFF. This chain links TRBV7-9 with TRBJ2-1; TRBD2 is a possible D gene (5 bases). The length of the CDR3 is 15 residues. Germline CDR1 and CDR2: SEHNR and FQNEAQ (reference sequence). The V and J ends lost 1 base and 5 bases respectively, with 12 bases between them.

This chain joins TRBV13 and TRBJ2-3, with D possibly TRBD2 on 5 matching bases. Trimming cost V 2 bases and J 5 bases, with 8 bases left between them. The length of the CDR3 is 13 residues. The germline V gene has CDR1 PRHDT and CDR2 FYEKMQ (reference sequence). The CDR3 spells CASSLRGGDTQYF. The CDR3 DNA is TGTGCCAGCAGCTTACGAGGAGGAGATACGCAGTATTTT.

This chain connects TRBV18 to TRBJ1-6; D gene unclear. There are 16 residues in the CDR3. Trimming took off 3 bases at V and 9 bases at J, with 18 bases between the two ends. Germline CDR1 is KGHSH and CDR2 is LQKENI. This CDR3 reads CASSPSGVGIGSPLHF. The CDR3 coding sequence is TGTGCCAGCTCACCTTCGGGTGTAGGGATCGGTTCACCCCTCCACTTT. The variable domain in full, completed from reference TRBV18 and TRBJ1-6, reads NAGVMQNPRHLVRRRGQEARLRCSPMKGHSHVYWYRQLPEEGLKFMVYLQKENIIDESGMPKERFSAEFPKEGPSILRIQQVVRGDSAAYFCASSPSGVGIGSPLHFGNGTRLTVT.